The clone carrying this T cell receptor beta chain was seen once. This record belongs to a study of blood T cell repertoires in COVID-19. Study at large: T cells, B-cell-depleted T cells, or PBMCs provided the cDNA or gDNA that served as material.

The CDR3 is made up of 14 amino acids. Trimming left V 4 bases short and J 0 bases short, with 10 bases between. CDR1 and CDR2 (germline): SGHDT, YYEEEE. Authors' methods: How many nucleated cells were present was estimated from reference gene primer amplification. Repertoires were generated with immunoSEQ multiplex PCR, while TCRdb's copy carries only in-frame clones and drops some. V and J calls and clone size are those listed in that table; D and trimming were worked out from the DNA. The sample records some 200,000 clones, 84% being singletons. The rearrangement joins TRBV5-6 to TRBJ1-2; D possibly corresponds to TRBD1 (6 bases). This sequence was found in a woman aged 25-40 years who had recovered from COVID-19. Sample: peripheral blood. For the CDR3, the DNA is TGTGCCAGCAGCCGGGACATGACTAACTATGGCTACACCTTC. This codes for CASSRDMTNYGYTF. The complete variable domain, with remaining parts taken from reference TRBV5-6 and TRBJ1-2, reads DAGVTQSPTHLIKTRGQQVTLRCSPKSGHDTVSWYQQALGQGPQFIFQYYEEEERQRGNFPDRFSGHQFPNYSSELNVNALLLGDSALYLCASSRDMTNYGYTFGSGTRLTVV.